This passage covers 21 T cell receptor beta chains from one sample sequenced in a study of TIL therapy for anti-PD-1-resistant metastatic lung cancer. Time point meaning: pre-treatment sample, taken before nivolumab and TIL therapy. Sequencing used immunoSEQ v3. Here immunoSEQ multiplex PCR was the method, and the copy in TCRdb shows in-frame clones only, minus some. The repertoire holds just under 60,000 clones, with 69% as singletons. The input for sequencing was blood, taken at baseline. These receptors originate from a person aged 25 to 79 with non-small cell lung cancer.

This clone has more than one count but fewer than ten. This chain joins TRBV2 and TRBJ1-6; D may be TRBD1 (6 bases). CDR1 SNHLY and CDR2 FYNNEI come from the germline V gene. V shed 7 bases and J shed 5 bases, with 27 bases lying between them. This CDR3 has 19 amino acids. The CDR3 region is CASTRGGHTSIGDNSPLHF. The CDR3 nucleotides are TGTGCCAGCACCCGGGGGGGACACACGTCGATAGGAGATAATTCACCCCTCCACTTT.

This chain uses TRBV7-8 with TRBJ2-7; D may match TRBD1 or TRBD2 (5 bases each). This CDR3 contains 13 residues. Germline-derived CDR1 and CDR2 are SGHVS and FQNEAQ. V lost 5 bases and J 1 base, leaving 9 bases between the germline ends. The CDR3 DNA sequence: TGTGCCAGCAGCCTGGGACCATCCTACGAGCAGTACTTC. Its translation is CASSLGPSYEQYF.

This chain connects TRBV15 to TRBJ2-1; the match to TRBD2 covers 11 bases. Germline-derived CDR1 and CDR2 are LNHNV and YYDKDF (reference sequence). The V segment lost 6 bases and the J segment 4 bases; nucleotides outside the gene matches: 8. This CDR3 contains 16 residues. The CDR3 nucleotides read TGTGCCACCAGAATTATTAGCGGGAGGGTATACAATGAGCAGTTCTTC. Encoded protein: CATRIISGRVYNEQFF.

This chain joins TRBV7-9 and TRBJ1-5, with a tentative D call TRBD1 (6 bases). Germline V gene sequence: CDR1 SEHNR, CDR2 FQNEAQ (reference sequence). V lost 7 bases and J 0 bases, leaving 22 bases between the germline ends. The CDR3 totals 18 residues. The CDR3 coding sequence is TGTGCCAGCACCCACTCGGATAGGGGGATCTATAGCAATCAGCCCCAGCATTTT. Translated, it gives CASTHSDRGIYSNQPQHF.

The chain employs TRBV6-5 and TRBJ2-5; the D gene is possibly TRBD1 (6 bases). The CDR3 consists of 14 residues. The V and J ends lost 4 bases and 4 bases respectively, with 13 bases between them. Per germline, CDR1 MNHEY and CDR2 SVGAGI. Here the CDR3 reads CASSSTTGTETQYF. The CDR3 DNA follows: TGTGCCAGCAGTTCCACGACAGGAACAGAGACCCAGTACTTC.

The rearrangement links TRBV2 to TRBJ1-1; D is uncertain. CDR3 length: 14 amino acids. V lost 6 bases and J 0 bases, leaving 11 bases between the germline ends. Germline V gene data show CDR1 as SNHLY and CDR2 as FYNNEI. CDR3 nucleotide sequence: TGTGCCAGCAGCGACGGCTTAATGAACACTGAAGCTTTCTTT. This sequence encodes CASSDGLMNTEAFF.

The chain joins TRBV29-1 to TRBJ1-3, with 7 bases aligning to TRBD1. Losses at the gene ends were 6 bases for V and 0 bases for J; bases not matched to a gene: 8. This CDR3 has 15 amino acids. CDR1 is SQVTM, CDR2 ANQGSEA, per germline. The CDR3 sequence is CSVVTGSNSGNTIYF. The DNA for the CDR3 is TGCAGCGTGGTGACAGGGAGTAACTCTGGAAACACCATATATTTT.

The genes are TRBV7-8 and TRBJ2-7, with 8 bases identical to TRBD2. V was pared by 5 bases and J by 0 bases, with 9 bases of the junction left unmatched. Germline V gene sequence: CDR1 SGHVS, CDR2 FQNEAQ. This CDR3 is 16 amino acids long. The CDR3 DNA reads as TGTGCCAGCAGCATCTCACTAGCGGCAAGCTCCTACGAGCAGTACTTC. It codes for CASSISLAASSYEQYF.

Written as DNA, the CDR3 is TGTGCCAGCAGCCACGGGACAGGGAGGGGTCAGCCCCAGCATTTT. Amino acid sequence: CASSHGTGRGQPQHF. The chain couples TRBV6-5 to TRBJ1-5; TRBD1 agrees at 9 bases. With V trimmed by 6 bases and J by 6 bases, 9 bases remained unmatched. This CDR3 is 15 amino acids long. In germline, CDR1 is MNHEY, CDR2 SVGAGI.

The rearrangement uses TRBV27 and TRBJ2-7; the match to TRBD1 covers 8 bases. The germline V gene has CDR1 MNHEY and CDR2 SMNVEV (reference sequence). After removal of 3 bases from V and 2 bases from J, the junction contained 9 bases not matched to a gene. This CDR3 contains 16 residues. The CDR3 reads CASSFLGQGLPYEQYF. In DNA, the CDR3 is TGTGCCAGCAGTTTCCTAGGACAGGGCCTACCCTACGAGCAGTACTTC.

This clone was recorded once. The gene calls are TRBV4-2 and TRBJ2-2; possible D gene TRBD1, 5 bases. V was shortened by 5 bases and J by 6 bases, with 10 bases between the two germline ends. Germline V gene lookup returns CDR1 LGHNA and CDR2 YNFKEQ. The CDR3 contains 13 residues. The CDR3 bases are TGTGCCAGCAGCGCACAGGAAGCCGGGGAGCTGTTTTTT. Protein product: CASSAQEAGELFF.

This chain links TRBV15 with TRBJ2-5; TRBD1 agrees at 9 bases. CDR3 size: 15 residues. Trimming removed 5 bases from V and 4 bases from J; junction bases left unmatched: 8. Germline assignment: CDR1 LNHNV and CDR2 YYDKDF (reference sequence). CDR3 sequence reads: CATSPDRGGGETQYF. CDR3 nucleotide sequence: TGTGCCACCAGCCCGGACAGGGGAGGAGGAGAGACCCAGTACTTC.

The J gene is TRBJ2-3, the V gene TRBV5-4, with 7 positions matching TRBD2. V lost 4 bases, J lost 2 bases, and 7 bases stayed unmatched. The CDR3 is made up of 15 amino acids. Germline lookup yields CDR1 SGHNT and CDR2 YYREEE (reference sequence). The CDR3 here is CASSPDGRITDTQYF. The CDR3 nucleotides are TGTGCCAGCAGCCCGGACGGGAGGATCACAGATACGCAGTATTTT.

The CDR3 region is CASSLIRGEQFF. The CDR3 DNA follows: TGTGCCAGCAGCCTCATTCGGGGTGAGCAGTTCTTC. The chain recombines TRBV27 with TRBJ2-1, with D perhaps TRBD2 (5 bases). The CDR3 has 12 residues. Germline V gene lookup returns CDR1 MNHEY and CDR2 SMNVEV (reference sequence). The germline V and J ends were trimmed by 6 bases and 9 bases, with 12 bases remaining between them.

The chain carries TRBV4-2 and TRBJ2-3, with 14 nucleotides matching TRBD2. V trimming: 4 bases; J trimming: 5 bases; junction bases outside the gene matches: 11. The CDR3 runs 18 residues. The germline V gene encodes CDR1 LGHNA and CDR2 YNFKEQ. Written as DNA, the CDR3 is TGTGCCAGCAGCCCAGGACTAGCGGGAGGTTTGATTGGAGATACGCAGTATTTT. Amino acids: CASSPGLAGGLIGDTQYF.

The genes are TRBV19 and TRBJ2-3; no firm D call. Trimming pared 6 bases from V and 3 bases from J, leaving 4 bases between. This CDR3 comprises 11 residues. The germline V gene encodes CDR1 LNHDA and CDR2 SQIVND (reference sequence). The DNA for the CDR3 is TGTGCCAGTAGGATGACAGATACGCAGTATTTT. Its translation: CASRMTDTQYF. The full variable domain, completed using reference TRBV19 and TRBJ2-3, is DGGITQSPKYLFRKEGQNVTLSCEQNLNHDAMYWYRQDPGQGLRLIYYSQIVNDFQKGDIAEGYSVSREKKESFPLTVTSAQKNPTAFYLCASRMTDTQYFGPGTRLTVL.

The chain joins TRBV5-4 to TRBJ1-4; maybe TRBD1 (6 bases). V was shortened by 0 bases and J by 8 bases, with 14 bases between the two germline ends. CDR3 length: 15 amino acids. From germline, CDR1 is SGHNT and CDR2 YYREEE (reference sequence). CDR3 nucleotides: TGTGCCAGCAGCTTGGAGGGGGGCCCCGGAGAAAAACTGTTTTTT. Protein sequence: CASSLEGGPGEKLFF. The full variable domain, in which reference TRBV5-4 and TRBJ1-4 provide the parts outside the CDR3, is ETGVTQSPTHLIKTRGQQVTLRCSSQSGHNTVSWYQQALGQGPQFIFQYYREEENGRGNFPPRFSGLQFPNYSSELNVNALELDDSALYLCASSLEGGPGEKLFFGSGTQLSVL.

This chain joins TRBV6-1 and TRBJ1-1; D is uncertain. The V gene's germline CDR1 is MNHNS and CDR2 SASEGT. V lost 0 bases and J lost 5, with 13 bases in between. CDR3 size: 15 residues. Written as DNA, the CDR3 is TGTGCCAGCAGTGAAGCCCTCGGGGTTGGGACTGAAGCTTTCTTT. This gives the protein CASSEALGVGTEAFF.

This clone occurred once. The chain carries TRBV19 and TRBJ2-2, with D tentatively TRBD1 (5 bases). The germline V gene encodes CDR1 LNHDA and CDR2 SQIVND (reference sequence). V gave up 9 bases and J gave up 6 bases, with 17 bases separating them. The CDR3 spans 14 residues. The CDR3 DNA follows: TGTGCCAGCCGCCGGACAAGAACATCCGGGGAGCTGTTTTTT. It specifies CASRRTRTSGELFF.

In DNA form, the CDR3 reads TGTGCCAGCACCCTAAACACCGGGGAGCTGTTTTTT. Protein sequence: CASTLNTGELFF. The chain carries TRBV11-3 and TRBJ2-2, with unresolved D. Looked up from germline, CDR1 is SGHNT and CDR2 is YENEEA. Trimming stripped 7 bases from V and 2 bases from J, with 5 bases between. The CDR3 sequence is 12 residues long.

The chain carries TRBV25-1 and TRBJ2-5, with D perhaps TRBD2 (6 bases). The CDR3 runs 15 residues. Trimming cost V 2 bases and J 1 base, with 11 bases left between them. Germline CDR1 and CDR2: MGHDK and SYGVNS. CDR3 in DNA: TGTGCCAGCAGTGAAGGGAGGAGAACCCAAGAGACCCAGTACTTC. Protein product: CASSEGRRTQETQYF.